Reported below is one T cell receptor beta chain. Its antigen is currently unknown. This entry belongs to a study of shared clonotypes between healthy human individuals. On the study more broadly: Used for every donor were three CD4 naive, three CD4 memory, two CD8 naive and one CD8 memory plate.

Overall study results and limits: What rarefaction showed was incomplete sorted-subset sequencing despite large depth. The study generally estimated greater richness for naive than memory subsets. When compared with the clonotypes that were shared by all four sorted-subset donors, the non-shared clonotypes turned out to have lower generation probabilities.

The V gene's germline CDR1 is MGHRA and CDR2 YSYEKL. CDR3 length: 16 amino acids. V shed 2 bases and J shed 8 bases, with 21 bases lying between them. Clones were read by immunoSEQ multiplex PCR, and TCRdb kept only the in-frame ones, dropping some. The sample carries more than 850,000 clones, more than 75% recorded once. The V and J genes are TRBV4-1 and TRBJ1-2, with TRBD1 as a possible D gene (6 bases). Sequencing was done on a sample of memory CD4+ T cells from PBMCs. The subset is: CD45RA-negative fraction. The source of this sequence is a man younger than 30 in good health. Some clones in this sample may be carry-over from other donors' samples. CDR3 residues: CASSQPERLGGLGYTF. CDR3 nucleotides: TGCGCCAGCAGCCAACCCGAGCGGCTTGGGGGCTTAGGCTACACCTTC.